The T cell receptor (beta chain) under discussion was sequenced for a study of human T cells and chemical hapten exposure. This CDR3 contains 15 residues. Trimming removed 1 base from V and 0 bases from J, with 9 bases in between. Germline V lookup: CDR1 SGHTA, CDR2 FQGNSA. This clonotype was detected ten times or more. MiXCR was run by TCRdb on the RACE reads, yielding one entry per CDR3 protein. This sample has about 270,000 distinct CDR3 sequences, with roughly 8% found just once. The time point: pre-sensitization, week 0. Documented treatment: therapeutic diphenylcyclopropenone sensitization with weekly scalp DPC. Blood sampling occurred before each patch-test application. Participating donors were patients with alopecia, aged 18 to 70 years, considered appropriate candidates for DPC.

The V gene is TRBV7-2, the J gene TRBJ1-1; D remains ambiguous. This TCR came from a man between 18 and 35 years old with alopecia areata. Some clones in this sample may be carry-over from other donors' samples. Source: whole blood, taken in connection with sensitization to the hapten diphenylcyclopropenone (DPC). The CDR3 DNA is TGTGCCAGCAGCTTAGGGCAGATTATGAACACTGAAGCTTTCTTT. This codes for CASSLGQIMNTEAFF.